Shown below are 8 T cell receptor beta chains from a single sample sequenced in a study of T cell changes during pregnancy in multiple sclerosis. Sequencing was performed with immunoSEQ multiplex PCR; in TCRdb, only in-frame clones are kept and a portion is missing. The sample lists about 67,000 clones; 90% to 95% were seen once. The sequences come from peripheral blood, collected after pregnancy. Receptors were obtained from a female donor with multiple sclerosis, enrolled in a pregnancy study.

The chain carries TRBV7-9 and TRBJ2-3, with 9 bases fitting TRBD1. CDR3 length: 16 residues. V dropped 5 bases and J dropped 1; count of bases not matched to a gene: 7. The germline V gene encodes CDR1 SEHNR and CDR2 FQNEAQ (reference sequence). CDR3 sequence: CASSPNRGRGTDTQYF. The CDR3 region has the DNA TGTGCCAGCAGCCCGAACAGGGGGCGAGGCACAGATACGCAGTATTTT.

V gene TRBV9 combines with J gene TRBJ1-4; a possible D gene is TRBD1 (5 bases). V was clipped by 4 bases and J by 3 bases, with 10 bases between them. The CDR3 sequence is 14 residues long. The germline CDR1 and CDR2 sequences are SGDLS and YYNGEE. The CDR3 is CASSSGFSNEKLFF. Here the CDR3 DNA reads TGTGCCAGCAGCTCAGGGTTCTCTAATGAAAAACTGTTTTTT.

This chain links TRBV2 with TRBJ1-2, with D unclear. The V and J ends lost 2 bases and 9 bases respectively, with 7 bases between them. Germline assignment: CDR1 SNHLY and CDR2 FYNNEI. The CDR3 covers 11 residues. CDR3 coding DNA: TGTGCCAGCAGTGAAAAGAGAAGCTACACCTTC. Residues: CASSEKRSYTF.

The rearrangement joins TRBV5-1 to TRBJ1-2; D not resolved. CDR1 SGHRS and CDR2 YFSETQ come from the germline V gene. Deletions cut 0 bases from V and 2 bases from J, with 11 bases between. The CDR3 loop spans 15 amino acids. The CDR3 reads CASSLVAEPNYGYTF. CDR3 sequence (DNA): TGCGCCAGCAGCTTGGTAGCAGAACCCAACTATGGCTACACCTTC.

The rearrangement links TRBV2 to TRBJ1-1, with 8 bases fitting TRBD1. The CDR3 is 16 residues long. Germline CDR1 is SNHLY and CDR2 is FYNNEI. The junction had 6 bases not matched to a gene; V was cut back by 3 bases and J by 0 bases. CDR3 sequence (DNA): TGTGCCAGCAGTGATCCCAGGGGGCGCATGAACACTGAAGCTTTCTTT. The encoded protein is CASSDPRGRMNTEAFF.

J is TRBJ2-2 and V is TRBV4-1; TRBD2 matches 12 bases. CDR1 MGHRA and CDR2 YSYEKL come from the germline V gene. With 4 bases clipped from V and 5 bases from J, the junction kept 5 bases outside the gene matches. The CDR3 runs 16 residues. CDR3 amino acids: CASSPIGTSGTGELFF. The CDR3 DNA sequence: TGCGCCAGCAGCCCGATAGGGACTAGCGGGACCGGGGAGCTGTTTTTT.

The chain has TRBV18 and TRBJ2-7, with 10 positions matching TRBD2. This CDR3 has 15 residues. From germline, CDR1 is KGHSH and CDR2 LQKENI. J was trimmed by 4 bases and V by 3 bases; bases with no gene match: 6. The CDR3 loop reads CASSPGSGRVYEQYF. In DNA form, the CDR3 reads TGTGCCAGCTCACCTGGCAGCGGGAGGGTGTACGAGCAGTACTTC.

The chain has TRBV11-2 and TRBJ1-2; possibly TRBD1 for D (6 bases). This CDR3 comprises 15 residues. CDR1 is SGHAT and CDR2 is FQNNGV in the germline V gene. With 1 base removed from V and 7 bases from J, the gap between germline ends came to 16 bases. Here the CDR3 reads CASSLVSGGLGGYTF. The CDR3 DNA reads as TGTGCCAGCAGCTTAGTTTCGGGGGGGCTGGGTGGCTACACCTTC.